This T cell receptor (beta chain) was identified in a study of CD8 T cells in ankylosing spondylitis. The ends were cut back, 3 bases at V and 2 bases at J, with 12 bases in the middle. Per germline, CDR1 SGDLS and CDR2 YYNGEE. This CDR3 is built from 15 residues. This clonotype has at least ten counts. TCRdb re-called the 5' RACE reads with MiXCR, one entry per CDR3 protein. Here the sample spans approximately 140,000 distinct CDR3 sequences, under 45% being singletons. Sequenced sample: synovial fluid, either unsorted or a sorted T cell fraction (not recorded which). V and J are TRBV9 and TRBJ2-1; tentative D call: TRBD2 (5 bases). This sequence originates from a male donor with ankylosing spondylitis. CDR3 sequence reads: CASSEGSEAYNEQFF. CDR3 DNA: TGTGCCAGCAGCGAAGGGAGTGAGGCCTACAATGAGCAGTTCTTC.